Listed here are 19 T cell receptor beta chains from one sample, sequenced in a study of T cells expressing NK-cell markers. With the 5' RACE reads reprocessed, TCRdb shows one record per CDR3 protein and no DNA. Seen in this sample are 500,000 to 700,000 distinct CDR3 sequences; the ten most common clones hold 3.5% to 4.5%. The specimen sequenced was blood T cells: a sorted CD56 or NKG2C T cell subset, CD4+ or CD8+ T cells, or bulk PBMC T cells (not recorded which). These receptors were obtained from a man in his late teens or twenties in good health.

This rearrangement joins TRBV5-6 to TRBJ2-2. This CDR3 spans 16 amino acids. Germline V gives CDR1 SGHDT, CDR2 YYEEEE. CDR3 residues: CASSSYGLRRTGELFF.

This chain links TRBV5-1 with TRBJ1-6; with no DNA, the TCRdb D assignment of TRBD1 cannot be verified. Germline V gives CDR1 SGHRS, CDR2 YFSETQ. The CDR3 has 17 residues. The CDR3 loop is CASGAGTGPRGNSPLHF.

This sequence joins TRBV28 and TRBJ2-3; the TCRdb D gene call, TRBD2, has no DNA to confirm it. The V gene's germline CDR1 is MDHEN and CDR2 SYDVKM. There are 15 residues in the CDR3. The chain's CDR3 is CASRSLAGGPNTQYF.

The gene calls are TRBV29-1 and TRBJ2-5; TCRdb reports TRBD2, a call that lacks DNA to check it against. The germline V gene has CDR1 SQVTM and CDR2 ANQGSEA. The CDR3 runs 17 residues. The CDR3 sequence is CSVPSTSGSSFYVTQYF.

The chain uses TRBV6-2 or TRBV6-3 and TRBJ2-3; with no DNA, the TCRdb D assignment of TRBD2 cannot be verified. CDR1 is MNHEY and CDR2 is SVGEGT in the germline V gene. This CDR3 comprises 14 residues. CDR3 sequence: CASSPYRAPDTQYF.

The chain uses TRBV24-1 and TRBJ2-1; TCRdb indicates TRBD2, and absent DNA this call remains unverified. Germline V CDR1 and CDR2: KGHDR, SFDVKD. The CDR3 has 12 amino acids. The CDR3 loop is CATSDLGPPQFF.

The rearrangement links TRBV9 to TRBJ1-1; TCRdb selects TRBD1, and the lack of DNA leaves this call unchecked. This CDR3 has 18 amino acids. CDR1 is SGDLS and CDR2 is YYNGEE in the germline V gene. The chain's CDR3 is CASSAPPRQGETNTEAFF. Supplemented by reference TRBV9 and TRBJ1-1, the full variable domain reads DSGVTQTPKHLITATGQRVTLRCSPRSGDLSVYWYQQSLDQGLQFLIQYYNGEERAKGNILERFSAQQFPDLHSELNLSSLELGDSALYFCASSAPPRQGETNTEAFFGQGTRLTVV.

The chain joins TRBV5-8 to TRBJ1-2. Germline V lookup: CDR1 SGHTS, CDR2 YDEGEE. This CDR3 has 14 residues. This CDR3 reads CASSIGRAENGYTF.

The chain is built from TRBV11-1 and TRBJ2-3; without DNA, the TCRdb call of TRBD1 cannot be checked. The CDR3 totals 18 residues. Germline V gene sequence: CDR1 SGHAT, CDR2 FQDESV (reference sequence). CDR3: CASRLNRIGDRGRDTQYF.

The chain combines TRBV4-2 with TRBJ1-6; TCRdb's D call, TRBD1, is unchecked because there is no DNA. CDR3 length: 14 amino acids. Germline CDR1 reads LGHNA; CDR2 reads YNFKEQ. The CDR3 sequence is CASSQEAGIIPLHF.

V gene TRBV20-1 combines with J gene TRBJ1-5; lacking DNA, the TRBD1 call made by TCRdb goes unchecked. Germline V gene lookup returns CDR1 DFQATT and CDR2 SNEGSKA (reference sequence). CDR3 size: 12 residues. The chain's CDR3 is CSANGRDKPQHF.

This rearrangement joins TRBV20-1 to TRBJ2-3; TCRdb picks TRBD1, but there is no DNA to check that call. Germline V gene data show CDR1 as DFQATT and CDR2 as SNEGSKA (reference sequence). The CDR3 runs to 12 residues. The CDR3: CSAERGTDTQYF.

This sequence joins TRBV20-1 and TRBJ2-1; no DNA is available, so the TRBD2 call from TCRdb remains unchecked. CDR3 length: 14 amino acids. Germline V gene sequence: CDR1 DFQATT, CDR2 SNEGSKA (reference sequence). Here the CDR3 reads CSARRREGPDEQFF.

V gene TRBV27 combines with J gene TRBJ2-5; TCRdb calls TRBD2, which cannot be checked without DNA. The CDR3 runs to 17 residues. The V gene's germline CDR1 is MNHEY and CDR2 SMNVEV (reference sequence). The CDR3 spells CASSLFPLAENKETQYF.

The chain uses TRBV29-1 and TRBJ2-3; the D call of TRBD1 rests on TCRdb alone, since no DNA is present to check it. The germline gives CDR1 SQVTM, CDR2 ANQGSEA. The CDR3 loop spans 16 amino acids. CDR3 sequence reads: CSVDPRGHRFTDTQYF.

This chain links TRBV11-2 with TRBJ2-5; TCRdb picks TRBD2, but there is no DNA to check that call. This CDR3 has 14 amino acids. CDR1 is SGHAT and CDR2 is FQNNGV in the germline V gene. The CDR3 here is CAVGDYKYQETQYF. The full variable domain, rest sourced from reference TRBV11-2 and TRBJ2-5, is EAGVAQSPRYKIIEKRQSVAFWCNPISGHATLYWYQQILGQGPKLLIQFQNNGVVDDSQLPKDRFSAERLKGVDSTLKIQPAKLEDSAVYLCAVGDYKYQETQYFGPGTRLLVL.

The rearrangement joins TRBV24-1 to TRBJ2-1; no DNA is available, so the TRBD1 call from TCRdb remains unchecked. Per the germline V gene, CDR1 is KGHDR and CDR2 is SFDVKD. The CDR3 has 14 amino acids. CDR3 amino acids: CATETGQGVNEQFF.

The chain links TRBV6-6 to TRBJ2-4; the D gene TCRdb calls, TRBD1, cannot be checked with no DNA. Germline V gene data show CDR1 as MNHNY and CDR2 as SVGAGI (reference sequence). The length of the CDR3 is 11 residues. CDR3 loop: CASSSGTVQYF.

The chain combines TRBV10-3 with TRBJ2-1. Germline-derived CDR1 and CDR2 are ENHRY and SYGVKD. This CDR3 spans 11 amino acids. The CDR3 protein is CAVGNYSEQFF.